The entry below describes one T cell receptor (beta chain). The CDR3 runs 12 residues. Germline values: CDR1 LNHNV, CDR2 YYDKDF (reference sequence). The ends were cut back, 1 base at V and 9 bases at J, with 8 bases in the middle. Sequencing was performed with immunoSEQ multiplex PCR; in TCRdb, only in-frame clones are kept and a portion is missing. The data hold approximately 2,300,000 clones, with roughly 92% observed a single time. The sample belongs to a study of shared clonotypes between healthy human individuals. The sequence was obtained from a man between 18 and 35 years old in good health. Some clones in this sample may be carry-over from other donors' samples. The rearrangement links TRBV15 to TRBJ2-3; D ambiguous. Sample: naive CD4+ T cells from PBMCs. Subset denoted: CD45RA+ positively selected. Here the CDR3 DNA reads TGTGCCACCAGCAGAGGTGCTAGGACGCAGTATTTT. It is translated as CATSRGARTQYF.